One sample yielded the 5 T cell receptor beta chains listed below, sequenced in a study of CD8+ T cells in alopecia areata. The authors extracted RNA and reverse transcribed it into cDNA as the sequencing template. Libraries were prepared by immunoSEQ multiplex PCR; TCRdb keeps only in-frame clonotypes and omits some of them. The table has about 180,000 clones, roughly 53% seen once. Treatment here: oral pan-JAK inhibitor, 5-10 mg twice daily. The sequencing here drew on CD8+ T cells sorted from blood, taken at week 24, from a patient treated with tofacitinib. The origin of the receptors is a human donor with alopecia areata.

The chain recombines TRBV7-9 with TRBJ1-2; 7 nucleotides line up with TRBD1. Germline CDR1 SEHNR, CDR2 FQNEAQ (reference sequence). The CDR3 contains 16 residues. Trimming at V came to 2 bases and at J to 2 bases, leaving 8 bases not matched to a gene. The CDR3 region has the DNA TGTGCCAGCAGCTTAATTGCGGGGACAGACAACTATGGCTACACCTTC. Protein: CASSLIAGTDNYGYTF.

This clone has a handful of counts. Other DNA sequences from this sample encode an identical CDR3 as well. The CDR3 loop reads CSVTGTGNTGELFF. The CDR3 coding sequence is TGCAGCGTTACCGGGACAGGGAACACCGGGGAGCTGTTTTTT. This sequence joins TRBV29-1 and TRBJ2-2, with TRBD1 matching 8 bases. The V gene's germline CDR1 is SQVTM and CDR2 ANQGSEA. Unmatched junction bases numbered 3, after V lost 5 bases and J lost 1 base. There are 14 residues in the CDR3.

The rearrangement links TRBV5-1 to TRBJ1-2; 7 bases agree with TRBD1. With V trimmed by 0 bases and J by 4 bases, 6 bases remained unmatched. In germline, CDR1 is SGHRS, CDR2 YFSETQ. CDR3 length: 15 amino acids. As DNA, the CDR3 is TGCGCCAGCAGCTTGGGACAGGGAGGAGGCTATGGCTACACCTTC. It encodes CASSLGQGGGYGYTF.

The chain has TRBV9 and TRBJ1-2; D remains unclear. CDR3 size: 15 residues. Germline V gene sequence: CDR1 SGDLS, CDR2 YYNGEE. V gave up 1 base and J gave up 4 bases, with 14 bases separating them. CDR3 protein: CASSVSDDLSYGYTF. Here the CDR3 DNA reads TGTGCCAGCAGCGTATCCGACGACCTAAGCTATGGCTACACCTTC.

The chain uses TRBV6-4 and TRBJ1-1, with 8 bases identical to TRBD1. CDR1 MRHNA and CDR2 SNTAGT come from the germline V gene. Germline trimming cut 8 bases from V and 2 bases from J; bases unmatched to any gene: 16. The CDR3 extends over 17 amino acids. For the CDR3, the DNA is TGTGCCAGCTCAAGGGGGACAGGATCTTCCTCAAACACTGAAGCTTTCTTT. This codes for CASSRGTGSSSNTEAFF.